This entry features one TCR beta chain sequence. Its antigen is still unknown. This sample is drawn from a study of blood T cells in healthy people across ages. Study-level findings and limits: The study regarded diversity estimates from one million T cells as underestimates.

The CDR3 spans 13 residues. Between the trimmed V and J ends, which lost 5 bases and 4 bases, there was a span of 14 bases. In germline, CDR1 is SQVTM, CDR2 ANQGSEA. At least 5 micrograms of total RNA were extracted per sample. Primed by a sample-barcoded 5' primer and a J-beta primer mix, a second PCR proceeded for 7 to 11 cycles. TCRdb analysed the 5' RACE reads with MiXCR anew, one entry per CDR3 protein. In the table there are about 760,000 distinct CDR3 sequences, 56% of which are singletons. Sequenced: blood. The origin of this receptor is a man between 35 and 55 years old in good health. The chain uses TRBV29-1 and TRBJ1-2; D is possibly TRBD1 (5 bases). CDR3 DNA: TGCAGCGTTAAAACCGGGACGGGCTATGGCTACACCTTC. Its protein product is CSVKTGTGYGYTF.